The table lists the clone carrying this TCR beta chain with a few counts. Its specificity is unknown. This sample stems from a study of siplizumab effects on memory and regulatory T cells. Study context: With siplizumab at around 1 ug/mL or without drug, mixed lymphocyte reactions were set up in pairs.

Study outcomes and limitations: There was no confirmation of the suppressive function of proliferating Tregs from siplizumab cultures.

V trimming: 2 bases; J trimming: 7 bases; junction bases outside the gene matches: 15. The CDR3 length is 17 residues. Germline CDR1 reads MNHEY; CDR2 reads SMNVEV (reference sequence). Profiled with immunoSEQ multiplex PCR; TCRdb holds only in-frame clones, not every one. Among about 13,000 clones, approximately 37% were seen once, and the ten largest hold 9.5% to 13%. Cells that made up the mixed lymphocyte reaction were cocultured at 37°C for over 5 days. Sequencing was done on a sample of CFSE-low (dividing) CD8+ T cells sorted from an allogeneic mixed lymphocyte reaction. This clonotype originated in a human donor in good health; the cells came from an allogeneic mixed lymphocyte reaction. This chain links TRBV27 with TRBJ2-7, with TRBD1 matching 9 bases. CDR3 sequence: CASSLRWSDRGTREQYF. CDR3 sequence (DNA): TGTGCCAGCAGTTTAAGGTGGTCCGACAGGGGGACGCGGGAGCAGTACTTC.